This TCR beta chain was captured in a study of blood T cell repertoires in COVID-19. About the research overall: The samples span acute and convalescent COVID-19 from the United States, Italy and Spain. The analysed material was cDNA or gDNA that came from T cells, B-cell-depleted T cells, or PBMCs.

The CDR3 has 12 residues. Germline V gives CDR1 SQVTM, CDR2 ANQGSEA. V gave up 8 bases and J gave up 3 bases, with 13 bases separating them. Original methodology: Nucleated cell counts were estimated from reference gene primer amplification. The method was immunoSEQ multiplex PCR; TCRdb's version includes in-frame clones alone and lacks a portion of them. That table supplies the V and J calls and clone size; D and trimming were determined from the DNA. This table holds 100,000 or so clones, more than 85% found once. This TCR derives from a man aged 18-30 years with acute or convalescent COVID-19. The chain recombines TRBV29-1 with TRBJ1-2, with TRBD1 as a possible D gene (6 bases). Input material: peripheral blood. The CDR3 is CSILGGDYGYTF. The CDR3 DNA follows: TGCAGCATCTTAGGGGGGGACTATGGCTACACCTTC. Full variable domain (rest looked up from reference TRBV29-1 and TRBJ1-2): SAVISQKPSRDICQRGTSLTIQCQVDSQVTMMFWYRQQPGQSLTLIATANQGSEATYESGFVIDKFPISRPNLTFSTLTVSNMSPEDSSIYLCSILGGDYGYTFGSGTRLTVV.